Below, 30 T cell receptor beta chains from the same sample are listed, as sequenced in a study of radiotherapy plus CTLA-4 blockade in lung cancer. Assay used: immunoSEQ multiplex PCR; TCRdb lists only in-frame clones, some missing. The sample yields 120,000 or so clones, approximately 90% seen once. The sequences come from peripheral blood, collected from a patient treated with radiotherapy plus ipilimumab. The source is a human donor with non-small cell lung cancer that progressed on radiotherapy plus ipilimumab.

V gene TRBV10-3 combines with J gene TRBJ2-1, with D maybe TRBD1 (6 bases). Deletions cut 6 bases from V and 5 bases from J, with 11 bases between. Germline assignment: CDR1 ENHRY and CDR2 SYGVKD. The CDR3 loop spans 13 amino acids. CDR3 in DNA: TGTGCCATCAGCCGTGGGACACACAATGAGCAGTTCTTC. The encoded protein is CAISRGTHNEQFF.

The genes are TRBV6-1 and TRBJ2-7; the match to TRBD2 covers 7 bases. CDR1 MNHNS and CDR2 SASEGT come from the germline V gene. V dropped 2 bases and J dropped 3; count of bases not matched to a gene: 4. The CDR3 is 14 residues long. DNA for the CDR3: TGTGCCAGCAGTGAATTCGGGACTAACTACGAGCAGTACTTC. Translating gives CASSEFGTNYEQYF.

The CDR3 sequence is CASRDLTVPYEQYF. The CDR3 DNA reads as TGTGCCAGCCGTGACCTGACAGTCCCCTACGAGCAGTACTTC. V and J are TRBV6-5 and TRBJ2-7; D may be TRBD1 (5 bases). V lost 8 bases to trimming and J lost 2 bases, with 16 bases between them. This CDR3 region has 14 residues. CDR1 MNHEY and CDR2 SVGAGI come from the germline V gene.

The genes are TRBV18 and TRBJ2-5, with no clear D. Germline-derived CDR1 and CDR2 are KGHSH and LQKENI. The ends were cut back, 6 bases at V and 5 bases at J, with 10 bases in the middle. CDR3 length: 12 amino acids. CDR3 DNA sequence: TGTGCCAGCTCGCCCTCCGGGGAGACCCAGTACTTC. As protein: CASSPSGETQYF.

The chain has TRBV18 and TRBJ2-2; tentative D call: TRBD2 (6 bases). This CDR3 is 20 amino acids long. CDR1 is KGHSH and CDR2 is LQKENI in the germline V gene. Trimming pared 0 bases from V and 0 bases from J, leaving 20 bases between. The chain's CDR3 is CASSPPLGTSGVTNTGELFF. The CDR3 DNA follows: TGTGCCAGCTCACCACCGTTGGGAACGTCGGGGGTAACGAACACCGGGGAGCTGTTTTTT.

V and J are TRBV4-1 and TRBJ2-1, with 7 nucleotides matching TRBD1. The CDR3 runs to 16 residues. Germline CDR1 is MGHRA and CDR2 is YSYEKL. V was pared by 4 bases and J by 6 bases, with 12 bases of the junction left unmatched. As DNA, the CDR3 is TGCGCCAGCAGCCGACAAGACAGGGCTGCGGGCAATGAGCAGTTCTTC. Translating it yields CASSRQDRAAGNEQFF.

The rearrangement uses TRBV7-8 and TRBJ2-7; D remains ambiguous. The CDR3 runs to 12 residues. Germline V gives CDR1 SGHVS, CDR2 FQNEAQ. Trimming took 1 base from V and 5 from J, leaving 6 bases between them. CDR3 loop: CASSLEVHEQYF. In DNA, the CDR3 is TGTGCCAGCAGCTTAGAGGTCCACGAGCAGTACTTC.

The chain recombines TRBV5-6 with TRBJ2-7; no definite D call. V lost 1 base and J 2 bases, leaving 4 bases between the germline ends. The length of the CDR3 is 12 residues. CDR1 is SGHDT and CDR2 is YYEEEE in the germline V gene. CDR3 nucleotide sequence: TGTGCCAGCAGCTTGCAGGCCTACGAGCAGTACTTC. This codes for CASSLQAYEQYF.

The genes are TRBV4-2 and TRBJ1-1, with D perhaps TRBD1 (5 bases). Germline loops: CDR1 LGHNA, CDR2 YNFKEQ. Between the trimmed V and J ends, which lost 0 bases and 3 bases, there was a span of 14 bases. The CDR3 covers 16 residues. CDR3 amino acids: CASSQEKGLGDTEAFF. The CDR3 nucleotides read TGTGCCAGCAGCCAAGAGAAGGGGCTTGGGGACACTGAAGCTTTCTTT.

This rearrangement joins TRBV7-2 to TRBJ2-1; 8 bases map to TRBD2. The germline CDR1 and CDR2 sequences are SGHTA and FQGNSA. The V gene end was trimmed by 1 base and the J gene end by 9 bases; junction bases not matched to a gene: 11. CDR3 length: 16 amino acids. CDR3 loop: CASSLVLGLVNTEQFF. CDR3 DNA: TGTGCCAGCAGCTTAGTTCTGGGACTAGTAAATACTGAGCAGTTCTTC.

The J gene is TRBJ2-6, the V gene TRBV21-1; TRBD2 is taken as the D call from the table, unchecked against the DNA. TRBV21-1 is marked as a pseudogene. The CDR3 extends over 16 amino acids. The CDR3 loop reads CASIKGWRTGANVLTF. In DNA, the CDR3 is TGTGCCTCAATTAAAGGATGGCGGACTGGGGCCAACGTCCTGACTTTC.

The genes are TRBV30 and TRBJ1-1; D unresolved. CDR3 length: 12 amino acids. V lost 1 base, J lost 5 bases, and 8 bases lay in between. Germline values: CDR1 GTSNPN, CDR2 SVGIG (reference sequence). CDR3 loop: CAWSGTKTEAFF. The CDR3 nucleotides read TGTGCCTGGAGTGGCACTAAGACTGAAGCTTTCTTT.

This sequence joins TRBV13 and TRBJ2-3, with 12 bases aligning to TRBD2. This CDR3 spans 19 amino acids. With V trimmed by 5 bases and J by 5 bases, 17 bases remained unmatched. Germline V lookup: CDR1 PRHDT, CDR2 FYEKMQ (reference sequence). Here the CDR3 DNA reads TGTGCCAGCAGCCCTCGGCGTCTAGCGGGAGGGCCTAGGAGAGATACGCAGTATTTT. Translating gives CASSPRRLAGGPRRDTQYF.

J is TRBJ2-7 and V is TRBV11-3, with 10 bases fitting TRBD2. CDR1 and CDR2 (germline): SGHNT, YENEEA. This CDR3 is built from 14 residues. J lost 5 bases, V lost 5 bases, and 6 bases had no gene match. The CDR3, as DNA: TGTGCCAGCAGCGTCCTAGCGGGAGCCAACGAGCAGTACTTC. This sequence encodes CASSVLAGANEQYF. The full variable domain, rest sourced from reference TRBV11-3 and TRBJ2-7, is EAGVVQSPRYKIIEKKQPVAFWCNPISGHNTLYWYLQNLGQGPELLIRYENEEAVDDSQLPKDRFSAERLKGVDSTLKIQPAELGDSAVYLCASSVLAGANEQYFGPGTRLTVT.

V is TRBV9 and J is TRBJ1-1, with D possibly being TRBD1 (6 bases). Trimming removed 0 bases at V and 4 bases at J, with 10 bases between. CDR1 and CDR2 from the germline V gene are SGDLS and YYNGEE. This CDR3 is built from 14 residues. This chain's CDR3 is CASSVDPRGTEAFF. In DNA, the CDR3 is TGTGCCAGCAGCGTAGATCCCAGGGGCACTGAAGCTTTCTTT.

This chain joins TRBV9 and TRBJ1-2; TRBD1 matches at 8 bases. CDR1 is SGDLS and CDR2 is YYNGEE in the germline V gene. This CDR3 has 13 residues. The ends lost 4 bases at V and 8 bases at J; junction bases unmatched: 7. CDR3 residues: CASSLGQAKGYTF. CDR3 in DNA: TGTGCCAGCAGCCTGGGACAGGCTAAGGGCTACACCTTC.

The chain is built from TRBV29-1 and TRBJ1-2, with 10 nucleotides matching TRBD1. The J segment lost 6 bases and the V segment lost 5 bases, leaving 6 bases of the junction unmatched. Germline V gives CDR1 SQVTM, CDR2 ANQGSEA. This CDR3 spans 13 amino acids. The CDR3 nucleotides read TGCAGCGTTCCGGGACAGGGGATCCATGGCTACACCTTC. This sequence encodes CSVPGQGIHGYTF. The full variable domain, its missing parts supplied by reference TRBV29-1 and TRBJ1-2, is SAVISQKPSRDICQRGTSLTIQCQVDSQVTMMFWYRQQPGQSLTLIATANQGSEATYESGFVIDKFPISRPNLTFSTLTVSNMSPEDSSIYLCSVPGQGIHGYTFGSGTRLTVV.

The chain joins TRBV6-5 to TRBJ1-2; no clear D. The CDR3 sequence is 13 residues long. V was pared by 5 bases and J by 5 bases, with 12 bases between. The germline V gene encodes CDR1 MNHEY and CDR2 SVGAGI. The CDR3 protein is CASSLSLHYGYTF. In nucleotides, the CDR3 is TGTGCCAGCAGTCTGAGCCTTCATTATGGCTACACCTTC.

The chain combines TRBV7-2 with TRBJ2-5, with D perhaps matching TRBD2 (6 bases). The CDR3 is 13 residues long. With 5 bases removed from V and 6 bases from J, the gap between germline ends came to 13 bases. CDR1 and CDR2 (germline): SGHTA, FQGNSA. The CDR3 DNA reads TGTGCCAGCAGCCCGGGGACTCCCCAGACCCAGTACTTC. Amino acids: CASSPGTPQTQYF.

This rearrangement joins TRBV27 to TRBJ1-1; TRBD1 is a possible D gene (5 bases). The CDR3 contains 15 residues. V shed 1 base and J shed 2 bases, with 11 bases lying between them. Germline V gene data show CDR1 as MNHEY and CDR2 as SMNVEV (reference sequence). This CDR3 reads CASSLLGQGNTEAFF. DNA of the CDR3: TGTGCCAGCAGTTTATTGGGTCAGGGCAACACTGAAGCTTTCTTT.

This chain uses TRBV6-1 with TRBJ1-6, with TRBD1 matching over 8 bases. Germline lookup yields CDR1 MNHNS and CDR2 SASEGT. The junction had 7 bases not matched to a gene; V was cut back by 5 bases and J by 10 bases. There are 14 residues in the CDR3. The CDR3 loop is CASSFGQGNSPLHF. CDR3 bases: TGTGCCAGCAGTTTCGGACAGGGTAACTCACCCCTCCACTTT.

The chain joins TRBV6-1 to TRBJ1-2; D is ambiguous. V was trimmed by 2 bases and J by 7 bases, leaving 14 bases between them. The length of the CDR3 is 14 residues. Germline CDR1 is MNHNS and CDR2 is SASEGT. DNA for the CDR3: TGTGCCAGCAGTGAACACCGGGCGCCGGGTGGCTACACCTTC. Its translation is CASSEHRAPGGYTF.

This chain uses TRBV19 with TRBJ2-1; D perhaps matches TRBD2 (5 bases). The CDR3 length is 12 residues. Germline-derived CDR1 and CDR2 are LNHDA and SQIVND (reference sequence). Trimming took 6 bases from V and 4 from J, leaving 7 bases between them. The CDR3, as DNA: TGTGCCAGTAGGGAGGCTTACAATGAGCAGTTCTTC. Translation gives CASREAYNEQFF.

The J gene is TRBJ1-3, the V gene TRBV9; 8 bases agree with TRBD1. The germline V gene has CDR1 SGDLS and CDR2 YYNGEE. The ends lost 1 base at V and 0 bases at J; junction bases unmatched: 3. The length of the CDR3 is 16 residues. The CDR3 sequence is CASSVLGQDSGNTIYF. CDR3 bases: TGTGCCAGCAGCGTACTGGGACAGGACTCTGGAAACACCATATATTTT.

The V call is TRBV19, the J call TRBJ1-5, with 9 bases matching TRBD1. The ends lost 4 bases at V and 6 bases at J; junction bases unmatched: 4. The CDR3 runs 14 residues. Germline CDR1 LNHDA, CDR2 SQIVND (reference sequence). The CDR3 region has the DNA TGTGCCAGTAGTACGGACAGGGGCACTCAGCCCCAGCATTTT. It yields the protein CASSTDRGTQPQHF.

The chain uses TRBV9 and TRBJ1-2; a weak D match, TRBD1 (5 bases). The CDR3 loop spans 14 amino acids. Per the germline V gene, CDR1 is SGDLS and CDR2 is YYNGEE. V was shortened by 0 bases and J by 0 bases, with 6 bases between the two germline ends. In nucleotides, the CDR3 is TGTGCCAGCAGCGTAGGGGGGGCTAACTATGGCTACACCTTC. It encodes CASSVGGANYGYTF.

This clone is a singleton in its sample. V is TRBV18 and J is TRBJ1-2; 9 positions match TRBD1. V dropped 1 base and J dropped 8; count of bases not matched to a gene: 5. This CDR3 is built from 14 residues. Per the germline V gene, CDR1 is KGHSH and CDR2 is LQKENI. The CDR3 region is CASSPQRQGGGYTF. The CDR3, as DNA: TGTGCCAGCTCACCACAGAGACAGGGGGGCGGCTACACCTTC.

The CDR3 sequence: CASSDPGWGVGTGELFF. In DNA, the CDR3 is TGTGCCAGCAGTGATCCCGGTTGGGGGGTAGGCACCGGGGAGCTGTTTTTT. V is TRBV25-1 and J is TRBJ2-2, with D tentatively TRBD2 (6 bases). The germline CDR1 and CDR2 sequences are MGHDK and SYGVNS. The length of the CDR3 is 17 residues. V gave up 3 bases and J gave up 4 bases, with 18 bases separating them.

This rearrangement joins TRBV12-5 to TRBJ2-7; TRBD1 matches at 8 bases. The germline gives CDR1 LGHNT, CDR2 FRNRAP. The CDR3 is made up of 15 amino acids. V lost 6 bases and J lost 1; bases outside the gene matches: 8. The CDR3 DNA follows: TGTGCTAGTGGACGGGACAGGCTAACTTCCTACGAGCAGTACTTC. Amino acid sequence: CASGRDRLTSYEQYF.

The genes are TRBV15 and TRBJ1-2, with D possibly matching TRBD1 (6 bases). The CDR3 sequence is 16 residues long. The germline V and J ends were trimmed by 0 bases and 8 bases, with 19 bases remaining between them. From germline, CDR1 is LNHNV and CDR2 YYDKDF (reference sequence). The CDR3 protein is CATSRDKGQPFLGYTF. CDR3 bases: TGTGCCACCAGCAGAGATAAAGGACAGCCCTTTCTGGGCTACACCTTC. Based on the CDR3 plus reference TRBV15 and TRBJ1-2, the full variable domain is DAMVIQNPRYQVTQFGKPVTLSCSQTLNHNVMYWYQQKSSQAPKLLFHYYDKDFNNEADTPDNFQSRRPNTSFCFLDIRSPGLGDTAMYLCATSRDKGQPFLGYTFGSGTRLTVV.